This paragraph covers one T cell receptor beta chain sequence. An amount of RNA that ranged from roughly 0.5 to 1 ug was reverse transcribed with random hexamers. TCRdb re-derived calls from the immunoSEQ multiplex PCR reads in MiXCR, one entry per CDR3 protein. The sample lists approximately 180,000 distinct CDR3 sequences, around nine tenths occurring once. The source of the sample is a study of CD8 T cells in Susac syndrome. The CDR3 sequence is 17 residues long. The V gene's germline CDR1 is MNHEY and CDR2 SVGAGI. Trimming took 0 bases from V and 6 from J; bases not matched to a gene: 5. The J gene is TRBJ2-2, the V gene TRBV6-5, with 12 bases that match TRBD1. The TCR comes from a human donor with Susac syndrome. The sample comprised CD4+ T cells from PBMCs. The CDR3: CASSYSFGTGGPGELFF. The CDR3 region has the DNA TGTGCCAGCAGTTACTCCTTCGGGACAGGGGGCCCCGGGGAGCTGTTTTTT.